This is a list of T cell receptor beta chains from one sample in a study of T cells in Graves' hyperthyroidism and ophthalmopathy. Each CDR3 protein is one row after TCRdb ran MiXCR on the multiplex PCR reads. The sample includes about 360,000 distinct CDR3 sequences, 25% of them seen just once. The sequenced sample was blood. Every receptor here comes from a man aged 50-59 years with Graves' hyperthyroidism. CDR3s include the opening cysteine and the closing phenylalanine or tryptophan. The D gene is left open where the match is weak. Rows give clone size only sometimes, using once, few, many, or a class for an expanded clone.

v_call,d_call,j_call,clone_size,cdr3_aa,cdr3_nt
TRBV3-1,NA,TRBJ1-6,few,CASSQDVGYNSPLHF,TGTGCCAGCAGCCAAGACGTTGGCTACAATTCACCCCTCCACTTT
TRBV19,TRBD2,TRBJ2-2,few,CASSPGLAVETGELFF,TGTGCCAGTAGTCCCGGACTAGCGGTCGAAACCGGGGAGCTGTTTTTT
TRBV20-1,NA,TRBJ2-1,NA,CSAFSTESGSYNEQFF,TGCAGTGCCTTCAGTACAGAAAGCGGCTCCTACAATGAGCAGTTCTTC
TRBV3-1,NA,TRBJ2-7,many,CASSQFVGYEQYF,TGTGCCAGCAGCCAATTTGTTGGCTACGAGCAGTACTTC
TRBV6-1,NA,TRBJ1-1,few,CASKGGQMNTEAFF,TGTGCCAGCAAAGGGGGGCAGATGAACACTGAAGCTTTCTTT
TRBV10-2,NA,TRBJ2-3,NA,CASRDMGHADTQYF,TGCGCCAGCAGGGACATGGGGCACGCAGATACGCAGTATTTT
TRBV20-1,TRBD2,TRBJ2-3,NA,CSAQGSLAGGTDTQYF,TGCAGTGCCCAAGGCTCCCTAGCGGGTGGCACAGATACGCAGTATTTT
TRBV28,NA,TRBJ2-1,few,CASRETGLWDEQFF,TGTGCCAGCAGAGAGACGGGACTGTGGGATGAGCAGTTCTTC
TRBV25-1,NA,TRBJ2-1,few,CASSGTVKGNEQFF,TGTGCCAGCAGTGGTACCGTTAAGGGCAATGAGCAGTTCTTC
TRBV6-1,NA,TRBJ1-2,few,CASRDRNYGYTF,TGTGCCAGCAGAGACAGAAACTATGGCTACACCTTC
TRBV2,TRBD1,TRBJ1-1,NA,CASRLQGPNTEAFF,TGTGCCAGCAGGTTACAGGGGCCGAACACTGAAGCTTTCTTT